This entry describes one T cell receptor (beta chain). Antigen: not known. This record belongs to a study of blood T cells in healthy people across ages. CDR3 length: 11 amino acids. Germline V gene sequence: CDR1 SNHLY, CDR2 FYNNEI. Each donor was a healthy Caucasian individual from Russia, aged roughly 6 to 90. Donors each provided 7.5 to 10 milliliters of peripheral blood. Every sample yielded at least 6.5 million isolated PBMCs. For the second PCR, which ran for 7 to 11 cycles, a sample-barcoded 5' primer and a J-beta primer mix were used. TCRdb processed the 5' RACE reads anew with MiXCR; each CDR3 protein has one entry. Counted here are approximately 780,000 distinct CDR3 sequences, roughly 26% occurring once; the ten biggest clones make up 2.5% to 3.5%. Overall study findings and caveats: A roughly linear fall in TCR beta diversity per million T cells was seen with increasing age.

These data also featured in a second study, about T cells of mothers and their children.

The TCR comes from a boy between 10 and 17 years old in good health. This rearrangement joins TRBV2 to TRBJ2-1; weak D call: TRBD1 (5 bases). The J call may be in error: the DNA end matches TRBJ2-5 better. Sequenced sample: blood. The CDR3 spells CASSDDRTQYF. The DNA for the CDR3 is TGTGCCAGCAGTGACGACAGAACCCAGTACTTC.